This T cell receptor (beta chain) is from a study of blood T cell repertoires in COVID-19. Assay: immunoSEQ multiplex PCR; the TCRdb copy retains only in-frame clones and omits some. The sample has about 170,000 clones, approximately 95% seen once. V lost 1 base, J lost 5 bases, and 8 bases lay in between. This CDR3 has 13 amino acids. Germline V gene lookup returns CDR1 SGHDN and CDR2 FVKESK. Sequencing input: peripheral blood. J is TRBJ1-1 and V is TRBV14; D not resolved. This sequence originates from a woman aged 50 to 60 with acute or convalescent COVID-19. The CDR3 nucleotides are TGTGCCAGCAGCCAAGTTGCGGTGACTGAAGCTTTCTTT. Residues: CASSQVAVTEAFF.